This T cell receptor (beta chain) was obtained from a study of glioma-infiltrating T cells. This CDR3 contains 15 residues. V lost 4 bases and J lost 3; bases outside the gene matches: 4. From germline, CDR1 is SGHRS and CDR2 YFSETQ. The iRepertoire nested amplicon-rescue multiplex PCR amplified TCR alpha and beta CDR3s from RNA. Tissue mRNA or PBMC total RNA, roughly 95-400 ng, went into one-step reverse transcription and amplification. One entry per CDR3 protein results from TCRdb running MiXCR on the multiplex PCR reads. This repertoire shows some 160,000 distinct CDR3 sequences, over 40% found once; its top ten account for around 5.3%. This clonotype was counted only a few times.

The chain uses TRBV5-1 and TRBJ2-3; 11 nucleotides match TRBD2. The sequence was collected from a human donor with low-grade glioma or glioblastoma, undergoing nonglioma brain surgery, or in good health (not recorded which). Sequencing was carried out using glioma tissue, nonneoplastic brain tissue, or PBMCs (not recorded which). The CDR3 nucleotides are TGCGCCAGCAGCCCGTCTAGCGGGAGGACAGATACGCAGTATTTT. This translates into CASSPSSGRTDTQYF. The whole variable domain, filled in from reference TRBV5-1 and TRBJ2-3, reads KAGVTQTPRYLIKTRGQQVTLSCSPISGHRSVSWYQQTPGQGLQFLFEYFSETQRNKGNFPGRFSGRQFSNSRSEMNVSTLELGDSALYLCASSPSSGRTDTQYFGPGTRLTVL.